This entry describes one TCR beta chain. Naivety among CD8 cells was defined by CD45RO negativity and positive CCR7 selection, thereby excluding terminally differentiated effector memory CD45RA+ cells. Data came from immunoSEQ multiplex PCR; TCRdb stores just in-frame clones and leaves some out. Of 600,000 or so clones listed, 85% to 95% are singletons. The source of the sample is a study of shared clonotypes between healthy human individuals. V lost 4 bases to trimming and J lost 2 bases, with 25 bases between them. CDR1 is SGDLS, CDR2 YYNGEE, per germline. The CDR3 is 19 amino acids. Source material: naive CD8+ T cells sorted from blood. The sequence was collected from a woman in her 30s in good health. The chain employs TRBV9 and TRBJ1-3; tentatively, D is TRBD1 (6 bases). In DNA, the CDR3 is TGTGCCAGCAGCCAGACCAGAACCGGGACACCCGATCCTGGAAACACCATATATTTT. Translation: CASSQTRTGTPDPGNTIYF.